This T cell receptor beta chain derives from a study of T cell repertoires in cytomegalovirus infection. Turning to the study itself: CMV infection and matching HLA type were both indicated by public TCR beta signatures. Study-wide results and caveats: It was HLA-C-restricted CMV-specific TCR beta clonotypes that dominated the response ex vivo.

Concerning this clonotype: The antigen remains undetermined.

TCRdb reprocessed the reads via MiXCR and lists one record per CDR3 protein. The sample records some 320,000 distinct CDR3 sequences, over 7.5% being singletons. The CDR3 length is 15 residues. The germline V and J ends were trimmed by 2 bases and 5 bases, with 15 bases remaining between them. From germline, CDR1 is SEHNR and CDR2 FQNEAQ (reference sequence). Sequenced material: PBMCs. The V and J genes are TRBV7-9 and TRBJ1-2, with D tentatively TRBD1 (5 bases). This receptor was identified in a human donor in good health (CMV status not recorded). Some clones in this sample may be carry-over from other donors' samples. The CDR3 nucleotides read TGTGCCAGCAGCTTAATTGAGGGGATAGAGTATGGCTACACCTTC. Encoded protein: CASSLIEGIEYGYTF.